The clone carrying this T cell receptor (beta chain) was counted a few times. Its antigen is unknown. The investigators reverse transcribed all of the isolated RNA, so they sequenced expressed TCRB transcripts. The data were produced by immunoSEQ multiplex PCR, yet TCRdb's version contains in-frame clones alone and is incomplete. The sample lists tens of thousands of clones, over 40% seen once, with roughly 1.5% in the top ten. This entry is derived from a study of beta chain features in type 1 diabetes. Study-wide results and caveats: More deletions and fewer insertions at VDJ junctions were seen in type 1 diabetes patients. Among all four CD4+ subsets, Type 1 diabetes patients had TCRB CDR3s that were moderately but significantly shorter.

Germline assignment: CDR1 SGHTA and CDR2 FQGNSA. CDR3 length: 14 residues. The V and J ends lost 7 bases and 6 bases, in that order; junction bases with no gene match: 8. Naive, central memory, regulatory and stem cell-like memory cells within the CD4+ compartment were sorted using CD45RO/CCR7/CD25/CD127/CD95/CD27. V and J are TRBV7-2 and TRBJ2-3; TRBD2 agrees at 9 bases. The specimen was Tregs from blood. The receptor was isolated from a man aged 25-40 years with type 1 diabetes. The CDR3 loop is CASNLGLAGDTQYF. Here the CDR3 DNA reads TGTGCCAGCAACCTGGGACTAGCAGGTGATACGCAGTATTTT.